This T cell receptor beta chain was profiled in a study of T cell changes during pregnancy in multiple sclerosis. Per germline, CDR1 SEHNR and CDR2 FQNEAQ (reference sequence). The CDR3 is 14 residues long. The ends lost 1 base at V and 7 bases at J; junction bases unmatched: 6. Profiling relied on immunoSEQ multiplex PCR, and the TCRdb table lists in-frame clones only, not all of them. The sample gives roughly 69,000 clones, about 90% of which show up once; almost 1.5% is in the top ten. This chain links TRBV7-9 with TRBJ2-7; 8 bases map to TRBD1. Sequenced material: peripheral blood, taken after pregnancy. This TCR derives from a female donor with multiple sclerosis, enrolled in a pregnancy study. The CDR3 DNA reads TGTGCCAGCAGCTTAGGGGACAGGCAGGGGGAGCAGTACTTC. It translates to CASSLGDRQGEQYF. The variable domain in full, completed from reference TRBV7-9 and TRBJ2-7, reads DTGVSQNPRHKITKRGQNVTFRCDPISEHNRLYWYRQTLGQGPEFLTYFQNEAQLEKSRLLSDRFSAERPKGSFSTLEIQRTEQGDSAMYLCASSLGDRQGEQYFGPGTRLTVT.